A selection of T cell receptor beta chains follows, all from one sample in a study of blood T cell repertoires in COVID-19. Assay used: immunoSEQ multiplex PCR; TCRdb lists only in-frame clones, some missing. The profile shows roughly 92,000 clones, 90% of them singletons. The sample comprised peripheral blood. The receptors were gathered from a man aged 50 to 59 with acute or convalescent COVID-19. Each CDR3 is given with its conserved first and last residue. D genes are given only for firm matches. Size values are once, few and many counts, or a class for expanded clones, and some rows have none.

clone size | J gene | D gene | V gene | CDR3 DNA | CDR3 protein
. | TRBJ1-1 | . | TRBV5-1 | TGCGCCAGCAGTCCGGGGATTGAGACTGAAGCTTTCTTT | CASSPGIETEAFF
. | TRBJ2-3 | TRBD2 | TRBV7-9 | TGTGCCAGCAGCCGGGGACTAGCGGACACAGATACGCAGTATTTT | CASSRGLADTDTQYF
. | TRBJ1-1 | TRBD1 | TRBV27 | TGTGCCAGCAGTAAACCCTCGACAGGGATGAACACTGAAGCTTTCTTT | CASSKPSTGMNTEAFF
. | TRBJ2-5 | . | TRBV19 | TGTGCCAGTAGTGAGGGGGACCGGGACGTGGAGACCCAGTACTTC | CASSEGDRDVETQYF
once | TRBJ1-1 | . | TRBV7-9 | TGTGCCAGCAGCTTAGCGGGGGGGGCGCAGAGTGAAGCTTTCTTT | CASSLAGGAQSEAFF
. | TRBJ2-7 | TRBD1 | TRBV2 | TGTGCCAGCTATGACAGGGTCTACGAGCAGTACTTC | CASYDRVYEQYF
. | TRBJ2-1 | . | TRBV5-6 | TGTGCCAGCAGACCTAGACTAGTGGGTAACAATGAGCAGTTCTTC | CASRPRLVGNNEQFF
. | TRBJ2-3 | . | TRBV5-1 | TGCGCCAGCAGCTTACGGGGGGCAGGGTTGACAGATACGCAGTATTTT | CASSLRGAGLTDTQYF
. | TRBJ1-3 | . | TRBV15 | TGTGCCACCAGCAGAGGACAGGCCTCTGGAAACACCATATATTTT | CATSRGQASGNTIYF
. | TRBJ2-2 | . | TRBV18 | TGTGCCAGCTCACCCGGGGTCGCGAACACCGGGGAGCTGTTTTTT | CASSPGVANTGELFF
. | TRBJ1-4 | TRBD1 | TRBV6-5 | TGTGCCAGCGGTATAACCGGGACAGGGAGTGAAAAACTGTTTTTT | CASGITGTGSEKLFF
. | TRBJ1-5 | . | TRBV30 | TGTGCCTGGAGCTCGTCAGGGTACAATCAGCCCCAGCATTTT | CAWSSSGYNQPQHF
. | TRBJ1-1 | . | TRBV19 | TGTGCCAGCCAGGCCCTAGACAGGCCGGGTGGAGCTTTCTTT | CASQALDRPGGAFF
. | TRBJ2-3 | . | TRBV24-1 | TGTGCCACCAGTGATTTCGGGGTTAGTGGGCCAGATACGCAGTATTTT | CATSDFGVSGPDTQYF
. | TRBJ2-7 | . | TRBV5-1 | TGCGCCAGCAGCTTGGTACTAGGGCAGACCTACGAGCAGTACTTC | CASSLVLGQTYEQYF
. | TRBJ2-2 | . | TRBV2 | TGTGCCAGCACACAAACCCCGGGGGGCGCCGGCACCGGGGAGCTGTTTTTT | CASTQTPGGAGTGELFF
. | TRBJ1-1 | . | TRBV5-8 | TGTGCCAGCAGCTTGAGCGGGTTTTACATGAACACTGAAGCTTTCTTT | CASSLSGFYMNTEAFF
. | TRBJ1-4 | . | TRBV28 | TGTGCCAGCAGTCGATTAATGACAGATCTGTTTTTT | CASSRLMTDLFF
. | TRBJ2-6 | . | TRBV2 | TGTGCCAGCAGTGAACGGGTCTCTGGGGCCAACGTCCTGACTTTC | CASSERVSGANVLTF
. | TRBJ1-4 | TRBD1 | TRBV30 | TGTGCCTGGAACCGACAGGGAGGTGAAAAACTGTTTTTT | CAWNRQGGEKLFF
. | TRBJ2-1 | TRBD2 | TRBV18 | TGTGCCAGCTCAACACTAGCGGACTCCTACAATGAGCAGTTCTTC | CASSTLADSYNEQFF
. | TRBJ2-5 | . | TRBV3-1/TRBV3-2 | TGTGCCAGCAGCCAAAACCAGGAGACCCAGTACTTC | CASSQNQETQYF
. | TRBJ1-1 | TRBD1 | TRBV6-4 | TGTGCCAACGCGACAGGGAAGAACACTGAAGCTTTCTTT | CANATGKNTEAFF
. | TRBJ2-5 | TRBD2 | TRBV4-1 | TGCGCCAGCAGCCAAGATGGGAAGCGGGCCAGCGGGGGTGGGGAGACCCAGTACTTC | CASSQDGKRASGGGETQYF
. | TRBJ2-1 | TRBD2 | TRBV4-1 | TGCGCCAGCAGCCAAGCCCCACCGACTAGCGGGAGTTACAATGAGCAGTTCTTC | CASSQAPPTSGSYNEQFF
. | TRBJ1-1 | . | TRBV27 | TGTGCCAGCAGTTTACGGCGGCAGCTGGACACTGAAGCTTTCTTT | CASSLRRQLDTEAFF
. | TRBJ1-1 | TRBD1 | TRBV12-3/TRBV12-4 | TGTGCCAGCAGTCCCGACAGGGGTAGGGGAGCTTTCTTT | CASSPDRGRGAFF
. | TRBJ2-5 | . | TRBV5-1 | TGCGCCAGTAAAGAGCCCAAAGAGACCCAGTACTTC | CASKEPKETQYF
. | TRBJ2-5 | TRBD2 | TRBV5-1 | TGCGCCAGCAGCCTAGGACTAGCGGGAGAGACCCAGTACTTC | CASSLGLAGETQYF
. | TRBJ2-5 | TRBD1 | TRBV11-3 | TGTGCCAGCAGCGCGCGACAGGGTACCCACCAAGAGACCCAGTACTTC | CASSARQGTHQETQYF
. | TRBJ1-2 | . | TRBV5-6 | TGTGCCAGCAGCCCCCCGGGTGGCAGACTTTCTGGCTACACCTTC | CASSPPGGRLSGYTF
. | TRBJ1-5 | . | TRBV18 | TGTGCCAGACAGGGACATTATAGCAATCAGCCCCAGCATTTT | CARQGHYSNQPQHF
once | TRBJ2-3 | TRBD1 | TRBV18 | TGTGCCAGCTCACCCCAGGGACAGGCGTTCACAGATACGCAGTATTTT | CASSPQGQAFTDTQYF
. | TRBJ2-7 | . | TRBV12-3/TRBV12-4 | TGTGCCAGCAGTTTAGGAGCTGACGAGCAGTACTTC | CASSLGADEQYF
once | TRBJ2-5 | . | TRBV5-3 | TGTGCCAGAAGCTTGCGGGGGAGGGAGACCCAGTACTTC | CARSLRGRETQYF
. | TRBJ1-5 | . | TRBV18 | TGTGCCAGCTCACGACACCCCAATCAGCCCCAGCATTTT | CASSRHPNQPQHF